The subject of this entry is one TCR beta chain. This clonotype was detected a few times. Its specific antigen is unknown. No base quality information exists; no much larger clone differs at one position. Hyperthyroidism patients were newly diagnosed, had a disease duration of under 2 months, and were aged 18 to 65 years. The study excluded patients with uncontrolled infections, other autoimmune diseases, pregnancy or lactation. Diagnoses relied on clinical symptoms, serum thyroxine and TRAb, thyroid ultrasound and orbital computed tomography. Blood from progressor patients was drawn when they were first diagnosed with hyperthyroidism, before any ophthalmopathy symptoms appeared. PBMCs were separated from under 12 ml of fresh peripheral blood using Ficoll-Paque density gradient centrifugation. Progressor patients were defined as those initially diagnosed with Graves' hyperthyroidism in whom ophthalmopathy developed during follow-up. Trizol reagent was used to extract total RNA, and RNA quality was then checked on an Agilent 2100 Bioanalyzer.

The TCR beta CDR3 regions were amplified from the RNA transcripts. The first round of RT-PCR for the TCR CDR3 was performed with the HTBI primer set and the Qiagen OneStep RT-PCR kit. A second multiplex PCR round built the libraries, followed by size selection and purification. Libraries were sequenced paired-end with 100 bp reads on an Illumina HiSeq2000. Regarding the original processing steps: SOAPnuke was used to process the raw data, throwing out any read that contained adapters or uncalled bases, had a mean Phred below 15, or lacked an exact constant-primer or identifier match. High-quality paired reads were merged using COPE v1.2.5, and each unique nucleotide sequence was defined as a clonotype. Clonotypes were aligned to IMGT TRBV, TRBD and TRBJ reference segments using MiTCR v1.1. The analysis was restricted to V-J combinations with a frequency above 0.0001, which together covered around 99% of the repertoires. The TCS score was defined as F50 (clonal expansion) divided by E x V (chaos), with BLOSUM62-based TCRdist calculated between CDR3 peptides within each V-J. Welch's t-statistics and random forest reduced roughly 500 V-J features to 13, which were used in a naive Bayes classifier (R e1071). TCRdb cleaned the public reads at Q25 with fastp, built clones with MiXCR and kept in-frame beta chains. Each entry is one CDR3 protein sequence, shown with its most common DNA and genes. These V and J calls are TCRdb output, not the study's own analysis. For this sample the table gives about 290,000 distinct CDR3 sequences, of which 15% were detected only once. The ten largest clones take up about 30% of the sample.

The sample belongs to a study of T cells in Graves' hyperthyroidism and ophthalmopathy (dated by TCRdb to between 2018 and 2021). Some background on the complete study: Peripheral blood was collected at initial diagnosis, before any treatment. Prospective prediction of ophthalmopathy was tested in an independent validation cohort of 18 to 20 hyperthyroidism patients and around 16 patients who later progressed to ophthalmopathy. The paper reports TCR Vbeta CDR3 sequencing of approximately 140 peripheral blood samples: under 45 ophthalmopathy, 75 to 80 hyperthyroidism and 17 progressor patients. The approximately 100 discovery patients were divided at random into training and test sets in a 7:3 ratio. TCR V-J signatures able to tell the groups apart were searched for in a discovery cohort of approximately 95 patients, of whom about 40 had Graves' ophthalmopathy and some 60 had stable Graves' hyperthyroidism. In more than five Graves' hyperthyroidism patients, the study also compared T-cell repertoires from thyroid tissue with T-cell repertoires from blood. After blood sampling, hyperthyroidism patients were treated with methimazole at a starting dose of 30 mg daily, and ophthalmopathy patients were treated with high-dose intravenous methylprednisolone.

Paper-wide results and their limitations: No statistical method was used to set the sample size in advance, and investigators knew the group allocation. Most expanded thyroid clonotypes (frequency above 0.001) were also found in blood, which suggests that blood repertoires may mirror thyroid immune responses. In validation, progression to ophthalmopathy was predicted by the model with around 70% sensitivity and 72.22% specificity, a median of about 6 months before onset. A model built on a 13 V-J signature distinguished ophthalmopathy from stable hyperthyroidism, reaching over 85% sensitivity and about 81% specificity in cross-validation and 80%/75% in testing.

Specimen: blood. The origin of this receptor is a woman between 50 and 59 years old with Graves' hyperthyroidism that later progressed to Graves' ophthalmopathy.

This receptor carries the CDR3 CASRETGPEDEQYF. The nucleotide sequence is TGTGCCAGTAGGGAAACAGGGCCGGAGGACGAGCAGTACTTC. The rearranged chain carries TRBV19 and TRBJ2-7; 6 matching bases give a weak D call of TRBD1. As encoded in the germline V gene (reference sequence), CDR1 is LNHDA while CDR2 is SQIVND. The CDR3 has 14 amino acids, counting the end cysteine and phenylalanine. Of all the DNA, just the CDR3 is kept, 42 bases in frame from base 1. Deletion took 6 bases off V and 5 bases off J, with a span of 17 bases between the germline ends.